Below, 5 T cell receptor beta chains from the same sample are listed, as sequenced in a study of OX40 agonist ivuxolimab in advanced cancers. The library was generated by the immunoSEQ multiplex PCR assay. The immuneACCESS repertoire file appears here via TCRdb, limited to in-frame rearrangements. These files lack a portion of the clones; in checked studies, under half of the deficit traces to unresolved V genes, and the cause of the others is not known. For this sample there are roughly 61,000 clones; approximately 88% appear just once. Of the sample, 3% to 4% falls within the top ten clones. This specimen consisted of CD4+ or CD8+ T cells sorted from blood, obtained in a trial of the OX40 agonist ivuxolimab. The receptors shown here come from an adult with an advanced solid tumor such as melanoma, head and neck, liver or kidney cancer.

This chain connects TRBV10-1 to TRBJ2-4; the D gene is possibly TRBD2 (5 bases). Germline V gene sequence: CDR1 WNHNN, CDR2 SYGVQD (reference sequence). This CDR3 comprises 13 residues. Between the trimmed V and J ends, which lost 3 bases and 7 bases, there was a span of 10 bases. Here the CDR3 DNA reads TGCGCCAGCAGTGAAGAGGGAGCGAACATTCAGTACTTC. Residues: CASSEEGANIQYF.

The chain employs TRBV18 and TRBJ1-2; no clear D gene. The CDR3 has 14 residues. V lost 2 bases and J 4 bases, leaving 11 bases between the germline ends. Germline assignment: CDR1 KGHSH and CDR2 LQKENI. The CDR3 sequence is CASSPDRAAYGYTF. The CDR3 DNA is TGTGCCAGCTCACCAGATCGGGCGGCCTATGGCTACACCTTC. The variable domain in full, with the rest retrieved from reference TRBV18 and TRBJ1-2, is NAGVMQNPRHLVRRRGQEARLRCSPMKGHSHVYWYRQLPEEGLKFMVYLQKENIIDESGMPKERFSAEFPKEGPSILRIQQVVRGDSAAYFCASSPDRAAYGYTFGSGTRLTVV.

The CDR3 DNA reads TGTGCCAGCATAGCGGGAGGGTTTCATTACGAGCAGTACTTC. Its protein product is CASIAGGFHYEQYF. This sequence joins TRBV2 and TRBJ2-7; 11 nucleotides agree with TRBD2. The CDR3 has 14 residues. Germline V gene sequence: CDR1 SNHLY, CDR2 FYNNEI. The ends lost 7 bases at V and 4 bases at J; junction bases unmatched: 6. The full variable domain, its missing parts supplied by reference TRBV2 and TRBJ2-7, is EPEVTQTPSHQVTQMGQEVILRCVPISNHLYFYWYRQILGQKVEFLVSFYNNEISEKSEIFDDQFSVERPDGSNFTLKIRSTKLEDSAMYFCASIAGGFHYEQYFGPGTRLTVT.

The CDR3 sequence: CASSPSGFQETQYF. CDR3 coding DNA: TGTGCCAGCAGCCCTTCTGGATTTCAAGAGACCCAGTACTTC. The chain combines TRBV7-3 with TRBJ2-5; D uncertain. The CDR3 runs 14 residues. Trimming cost V 5 bases and J 2 bases, with 12 bases left between them. CDR1 and CDR2 (germline): SGHTA, FQGTGA.

The CDR3 DNA reads TGTGCCAGCAGTGTTCTAGGGTTCCCGGGACGGCAGTACTTC. Protein: CASSVLGFPGRQYF. The V and J genes are TRBV2 and TRBJ2-7; D may match TRBD1 or TRBD2 (5 bases each). CDR1 is SNHLY and CDR2 is FYNNEI in the germline V gene. The CDR3 contains 14 residues. V was pared by 4 bases and J by 9 bases, with 19 bases between.